This T cell receptor (beta chain) originates from a study of early T cells in non-severe SARS-CoV-2 infection. There are many counts of this clonotype. What it binds is not known. Individual cDNA molecules carried attached unique molecular identifiers. Via MiXCR, TCRdb re-called the 5' RACE reads, giving one row per CDR3 protein. The repertoire consists of tens of thousands of distinct CDR3 sequences, with roughly a tenth occurring once and the leading ten covering around 6.6%. The study, taken as a whole, reports: VDJdb-based annotation leaned toward anti-spike CD8 responses and missed private and CD4 specificities.

CDR1 DFQATT and CDR2 SNEGSKA come from the germline V gene (reference sequence). The ends lost 2 bases at V and 2 bases at J; junction bases unmatched: 4. The CDR3 covers 14 residues. The sample comprised whole blood. The chain employs TRBV20-1 and TRBJ2-7, with 9 bases matching TRBD1. The receptor's source is an adult who was a healthcare worker with PCR-confirmed SARS-CoV-2 infection or an uninfected control (not recorded which). CDR3 in DNA: TGCAGTGCTAGACTCGGGACAGGGCCCTACGAGCAGTACTTC. Protein product: CSARLGTGPYEQYF.